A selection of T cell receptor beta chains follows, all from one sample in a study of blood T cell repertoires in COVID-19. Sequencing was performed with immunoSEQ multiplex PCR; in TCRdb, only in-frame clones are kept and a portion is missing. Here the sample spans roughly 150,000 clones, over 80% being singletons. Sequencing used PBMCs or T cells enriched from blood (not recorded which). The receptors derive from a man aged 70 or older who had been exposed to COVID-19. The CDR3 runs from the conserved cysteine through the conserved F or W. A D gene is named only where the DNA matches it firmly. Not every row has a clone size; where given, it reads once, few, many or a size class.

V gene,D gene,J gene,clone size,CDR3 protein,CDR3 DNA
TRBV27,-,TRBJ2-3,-,CASSSRGDTQYF,TGTGCCAGCAGTTCCAGGGGCGATACGCAGTATTTT
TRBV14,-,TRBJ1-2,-,CASSRQENGYTF,TGTGCCAGCAGCAGGCAGGAAAATGGCTACACCTTC
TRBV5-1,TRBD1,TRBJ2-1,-,CASSPWTGQDEQFF,TGCGCCAGCAGCCCTTGGACAGGCCAGGATGAGCAGTTCTTC
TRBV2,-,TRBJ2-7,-,CASSGPPKPYEQYF,TGTGCCAGCAGTGGCCCCCCTAAGCCTTACGAGCAGTACTTC
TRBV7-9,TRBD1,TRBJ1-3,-,CASSFGQGARIHTIYF,TGTGCCAGCAGCTTCGGACAGGGGGCGAGGATTCACACCATATATTTT
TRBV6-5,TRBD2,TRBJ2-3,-,CAASGGGGIDTQYF,TGTGCTGCCTCGGGCGGGGGGGGAATAGATACGCAGTATTTT
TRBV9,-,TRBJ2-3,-,CASSVDFSTDTQYF,TGTGCCAGCAGCGTAGACTTCTCCACAGATACGCAGTATTTT
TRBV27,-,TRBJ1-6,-,CASSPTRVGSPLHF,TGTGCCAGCAGTCCAACGAGGGTGGGGTCACCCCTCCACTTT
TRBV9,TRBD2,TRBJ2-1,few,CASSVGEREAGEQFF,TGTGCCAGCAGCGTAGGGGAGCGGGAGGCGGGAGAGCAGTTCTTC
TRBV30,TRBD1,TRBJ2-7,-,CAWGGGTGSYEQYF,TGTGCCTGGGGGGGCGGGACAGGCTCCTACGAGCAGTACTTC
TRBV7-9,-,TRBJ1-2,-,CASSLGGRDYGYTF,TGTGCCAGCAGCTTAGGAGGGAGGGATTATGGCTACACCTTC
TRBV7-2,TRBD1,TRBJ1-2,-,CASSLPTGGRGYTF,TGTGCCAGCAGCCTACCAACAGGGGGCCGTGGCTACACCTTC
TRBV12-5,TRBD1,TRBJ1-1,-,CASGLVLGTESMNTEAFF,TGTGCTAGTGGTTTGGTATTGGGGACAGAATCCATGAACACTGAAGCTTTCTTT
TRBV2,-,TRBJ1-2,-,CASRNRVIYGYTF,TGTGCCAGCAGAAACAGGGTGATCTATGGCTACACCTTC
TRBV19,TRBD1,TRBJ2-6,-,CASSPLQGAGANVLTF,TGTGCCAGTAGTCCCCTACAGGGGGCTGGGGCCAACGTCCTGACTTTC
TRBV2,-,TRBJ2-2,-,CASKFGHTNTGELFF,TGTGCCAGCAAGTTTGGACATACGAACACCGGGGAGCTGTTTTTT
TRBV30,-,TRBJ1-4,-,CAWSVGGINEKLFF,TGTGCCTGGAGTGTGGGGGGGATTAATGAAAAACTGTTTTTT
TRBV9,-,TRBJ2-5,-,CASSEGGMDRKETQYF,TGTGCCAGCAGCGAGGGAGGGATGGACAGAAAAGAGACCCAGTACTTC
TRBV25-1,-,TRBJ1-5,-,CASKGDSNQPQHF,TGTGCCAGCAAGGGGGATAGCAATCAGCCCCAGCATTTT
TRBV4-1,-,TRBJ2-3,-,CASSQREYGTWSTDTQYF,TGCGCCAGCAGCCAAAGAGAGTACGGGACTTGGAGCACAGATACGCAGTATTTT
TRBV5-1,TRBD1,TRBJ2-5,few,CASSWTGGAQETQYF,TGCGCCAGCAGCTGGACAGGGGGCGCTCAGGAGACCCAGTACTTC
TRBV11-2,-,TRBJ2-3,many,CASSGIGGTSTDTQYF,TGTGCCAGCAGCGGGATCGGGGGTACTAGCACAGATACGCAGTATTTT
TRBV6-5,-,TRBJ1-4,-,CATRTGDNEKLFF,TGTGCCACCAGAACCGGAGATAATGAAAAACTGTTTTTT
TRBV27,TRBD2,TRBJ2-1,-,CASSPTVAGLKGEQFF,TGTGCCAGCAGTCCAACGGTAGCGGGCCTTAAGGGTGAGCAGTTCTTC
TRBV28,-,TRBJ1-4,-,CASSLNGGLANEKLFF,TGTGCCAGCAGTTTAAATGGGGGCCTGGCTAATGAAAAACTGTTTTTT
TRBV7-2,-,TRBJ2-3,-,CASSPRGRGAGATNTQYF,TGTGCCAGCAGCCCGAGGGGTCGGGGGGCTGGGGCAACTAATACGCAGTATTTT
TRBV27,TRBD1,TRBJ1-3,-,CASSIDRGLGNTIYF,TGTGCCAGCAGTATAGACAGGGGGCTTGGAAACACCATATATTTT
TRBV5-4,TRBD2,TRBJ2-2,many,CASRSVAGGTNTGELFF,TGTGCCAGCAGAAGCGTGGCGGGAGGGACGAACACCGGGGAGCTGTTTTTT